These T cell receptor beta chains were read from a single sample in a study of cytomegalovirus exposure and HLA in healthy donors. Clones were sequenced by immunoSEQ multiplex PCR, and TCRdb holds only the in-frame ones, with some missing. The sample yields about 170,000 clones, roughly 80% seen once. Sequencing was performed on PBMCs. These receptors were taken from a woman between 18 and 29 years old in good health and CMV-seronegative. Both conserved end residues are part of each CDR3. A D gene is named only where the DNA matches it firmly. Only part of the rows carry a size: once, few, many, or a class if the clone is expanded.

CDR3 protein,CDR3 DNA,clone size,D gene,J gene,V gene
CASSLGDRREAGGPYEQYF,TGTGCCAGCAGCTTGGGGGACAGGCGAGAAGCGGGAGGGCCTTACGAGCAGTACTTC,.,TRBD2,TRBJ2-7,TRBV5-6
CASRLRDWPYEQYF,TGTGCAAGTCGCTTACGGGACTGGCCCTACGAGCAGTACTTC,.,.,TRBJ2-7,TRBV12-2
CASRPRGYGYTF,TGTGCCAGCAGGCCCCGGGGGTATGGCTACACCTTC,.,.,TRBJ1-2,TRBV28
CASSQGQREKRDTQYF,TGTGCCAGCAGCCAAGGCCAGCGGGAGAAGAGAGATACGCAGTATTTT,.,TRBD2,TRBJ2-3,TRBV11-3
CASSVGPSGRGSPEQYF,TGTGCCAGCAGCGTAGGGCCTAGCGGGAGAGGTTCGCCAGAGCAGTACTTC,.,TRBD2,TRBJ2-7,TRBV9
CASKPQMGPQETQYF,TGTGCCAGTAAACCCCAAATGGGGCCCCAAGAGACCCAGTACTTC,.,.,TRBJ2-5,TRBV19
CASRPPGSYEQYF,TGTGCCAGCAGGCCCCCCGGGAGCTACGAGCAGTACTTC,.,.,TRBJ2-7,TRBV6-8
CASSETSGSSYEQYF,TGTGCCAGCAGCGAGACGAGCGGGAGCTCCTACGAGCAGTACTTC,.,TRBD2,TRBJ2-7,TRBV9
CSVRRTENSPLHF,TGCAGCGTTAGAAGGACAGAGAATTCACCCCTCCACTTT,.,.,TRBJ1-6,TRBV29-1
CASSFWTGGFGANVLTF,TGCGCCAGCAGCTTCTGGACAGGGGGCTTTGGGGCCAACGTCCTGACTTTC,.,TRBD1,TRBJ2-6,TRBV5-1
CASRVTGWQETQYF,TGTGCCAGCAGGGTGACAGGGTGGCAAGAGACCCAGTACTTC,.,TRBD1,TRBJ2-5,TRBV28
CASSVEGLASTDTQYF,TGTGCCAGCAGCGTAGAAGGACTAGCCAGCACAGATACGCAGTATTTT,.,TRBD2,TRBJ2-3,TRBV9
CASSVEIGGSYEQYF,TGTGCCAGCAGCGTGGAGATAGGGGGTTCCTACGAGCAGTACTTC,.,.,TRBJ2-7,TRBV9
CASTKTGGSRVETQYF,TGTGCCAGCACCAAGACAGGGGGGAGTCGGGTCGAGACCCAGTACTTC,.,TRBD1,TRBJ2-5,TRBV5-4
CASSLGVSGVDRDNTEAFF,TGTGCCAGCAGCTTGGGTGTCTCGGGGGTGGACAGGGATAACACTGAAGCTTTCTTT,.,TRBD1,TRBJ1-1,TRBV5-5
CAWSRGQETQYF,TGTGCCTGGAGTCGAGGCCAAGAGACCCAGTACTTC,.,.,TRBJ2-5,TRBV30
CASSRRQGDEKLFF,TGTGCCAGCAGCCGCCGACAGGGTGATGAAAAACTGTTTTTT,.,TRBD1,TRBJ1-4,TRBV7-9
CASSVQGADQPQHF,TGTGCCAGCAGTGTACAGGGGGCCGATCAGCCCCAGCATTTT,.,TRBD1,TRBJ1-5,TRBV2
CASSFPQTGGYTF,TGTGCCAGCAGCTTCCCCCAGACAGGGGGCTACACCTTC,few,TRBD1,TRBJ1-2,TRBV7-8
CASNGNPGDKNIQYF,TGTGCCAGCAACGGGAACCCAGGTGACAAAAACATTCAGTACTTC,once,.,TRBJ2-4,TRBV7-9
CASSARTGLNTGELFF,TGTGCCAGCAGTGCCCGGACAGGATTGAACACCGGGGAGCTGTTTTTT,.,TRBD1,TRBJ2-2,TRBV25-1
CASSLSSGSTDEQFF,TGTGCCAGCAGCTTATCTAGCGGGAGTACGGATGAGCAGTTCTTC,.,TRBD2,TRBJ2-1,TRBV7-9
CASSLRQGNQPQHF,TGTGCCAGCAGTTTAAGACAGGGAAATCAGCCCCAGCATTTT,.,TRBD1,TRBJ1-5,TRBV28
CASSLAITDTQYF,TGTGCCAGCAGCTTAGCAATCACAGATACGCAGTATTTT,.,.,TRBJ2-3,TRBV11-2
CASSSITPTSGAYNEQFF,TGTGCCAGCAGCTCCATTACACCGACTAGCGGCGCATACAATGAGCAGTTCTTC,.,TRBD2,TRBJ2-1,TRBV7-6
CASSLVGLATEAFF,TGTGCCAGCAGCTTGGTGGGGCTGGCGACTGAAGCTTTCTTT,.,.,TRBJ1-1,TRBV5-4
CASSLGNVPGINTIYF,TGTGCCAGCAGTTTAGGCAACGTACCGGGGATTAACACCATATATTTT,few,.,TRBJ1-3,TRBV28
CASSWYSSGQETQYF,TGTGCCAGCAGCTGGTATTCTAGCGGGCAAGAGACCCAGTACTTC,.,TRBD2,TRBJ2-5,TRBV11-2
CASSPGKGARQPQHF,TGTGCCAGCAGCCCTGGCAAGGGGGCGAGGCAGCCCCAGCATTTT,once,TRBD1,TRBJ1-5,TRBV5-8
CAWNSGLAVPDTQYF,TGTGCCTGGAATAGCGGACTAGCGGTGCCAGATACGCAGTATTTT,.,TRBD2,TRBJ2-3,TRBV30
CASSFEAESGNTIYF,TGTGCCAGCAGCTTCGAAGCGGAGAGCGGAAACACCATATATTTT,.,.,TRBJ1-3,TRBV28
CASKVDSLISTDTQYF,TGTGCCAGCAAAGTTGACAGCCTTATTTCCACAGATACGCAGTATTTT,.,.,TRBJ2-3,TRBV2
CASRDRGNEKLFF,TGCGCCAGCAGAGACAGGGGGAATGAAAAACTGTTTTTT,few,TRBD1,TRBJ1-4,TRBV5-1
CASSFDPSGRAQDNEQFF,TGTGCCAGCAGCTTTGACCCTAGCGGGAGGGCCCAGGACAATGAGCAGTTCTTC,.,TRBD2,TRBJ2-1,TRBV7-3
CASSLGIRTDTQYF,TGTGCCAGCAGCTTAGGTATCCGCACAGATACGCAGTATTTT,few,.,TRBJ2-3,TRBV11-2
CASSIGSGSSGTQYF,TGTGCCAGTAGTATAGGTAGCGGGAGTAGCGGTACGCAGTATTTT,few,TRBD2,TRBJ2-3,TRBV19
CASSATTSGYNEQFF,TGTGCCAGCAGTGCGACGACTAGCGGGTACAATGAGCAGTTCTTC,.,TRBD2,TRBJ2-1,TRBV2
CASSLPVYEQYF,TGCGCCAGCAGCCTCCCAGTGTACGAGCAGTACTTC,.,.,TRBJ2-7,TRBV4-3
CSVTGVSNTGELFF,TGCAGCGTTACGGGGGTTTCGAACACCGGGGAGCTGTTTTTT,.,.,TRBJ2-2,TRBV29-1
CASSVSDRNTEAFF,TGTGCCAGCAGTGTGAGCGACAGGAACACTGAAGCTTTCTTT,once,.,TRBJ1-1,TRBV6-1
CASSSRQDLVNTEAFF,TGTGCCAGCAGCTCCCGACAGGACCTGGTGAACACTGAAGCTTTCTTT,.,.,TRBJ1-1,TRBV9
CAWSDRYYGYTF,TGTGCCTGGAGTGACAGATACTATGGCTACACCTTC,.,.,TRBJ1-2,TRBV30
CASSLGVGSSYEQYF,TGTGCCAGCAGCTTAGGGGTGGGGAGCTCCTACGAGCAGTACTTC,.,.,TRBJ2-7,TRBV7-8
CASSRLAGGSQETQYF,TGTGCCAGCAGCCGACTAGCGGGAGGTTCTCAAGAGACCCAGTACTTC,.,TRBD2,TRBJ2-5,TRBV7-9
CASSGILGEGTEAFF,TGTGCCAGCAGTGGTATATTAGGGGAGGGAACTGAAGCTTTCTTT,few,.,TRBJ1-1,TRBV6-5
CASSLQISYNEQFF,TGTGCCAGCAGCTTACAAATCTCCTACAATGAGCAGTTCTTC,.,.,TRBJ2-1,TRBV11-2
CASRPQPTTGGGGYTF,TGTGCCAGCAGACCCCAACCGACAACAGGGGGCGGCGGCTACACCTTC,.,TRBD1,TRBJ1-2,TRBV6-6
CASSTSYGEGWRDTQYF,TGTGCCAGTAGTACCTCCTATGGGGAAGGGTGGAGGGATACGCAGTATTTT,.,.,TRBJ2-3,TRBV19
CASSERPGNSNQPQHF,TGTGCCAGCAGTGAACGTCCAGGGAACTCCAATCAGCCCCAGCATTTT,few,.,TRBJ1-5,TRBV6-1
CASSWAGVNQPQHF,TGTGCCAGCAGTTGGGCAGGGGTAAATCAGCCCCAGCATTTT,.,.,TRBJ1-5,TRBV27